The 25 T cell receptor beta chains reported below all come from one sample, sequenced in a study of T-cell memory formation after mild COVID-19. TCRdb analysed the 5' RACE reads with MiXCR anew, one entry per CDR3 protein. The sample holds approximately 290,000 distinct CDR3 sequences, about 16% seen once. Sequencing input: PBMCs or a T cell subset sorted from them (not recorded which). The receptors derive from a man younger than 35 who had mild COVID-19 (a few samples of this study predate the infection). Cell type and time point are not known.

V is TRBV6-5 and J is TRBJ2-7; 8 bases are shared with TRBD1. The germline V gene has CDR1 MNHEY and CDR2 SVGAGI. This CDR3 contains 15 residues. The ends lost 5 bases at V and 0 bases at J; junction bases unmatched: 6. CDR3 DNA: TGTGCCAGCAGTCCGACAGGGGTCCTCTCCTACGAGCAGTACTTC. It is translated as CASSPTGVLSYEQYF.

This chain uses TRBV4-3 with TRBJ2-2; TRBD1 might be the D (7 bases). The CDR3 runs to 18 residues. Trimming shortened V by 5 bases and J by 1 base, and 20 bases separated the two germline ends. Germline lookup yields CDR1 LGHNA and CDR2 YSLEER. CDR3 nucleotides: TGCGCCAGCAGCTCCCCAGGGGGGCCAGAGAGGAACACCGGGGAGCTGTTTTTT. Protein product: CASSSPGGPERNTGELFF.

A few counts support this clonotype. The CDR3 DNA follows: TGCGCCAGCAGCTTGGGTTCGCCTAGCGGGCAAGAGACCCAGTACTTC. Translation gives CASSLGSPSGQETQYF. V gene TRBV5-1 combines with J gene TRBJ2-5; 8 bases align to TRBD2. The CDR3 loop spans 16 amino acids. Germline V CDR1 and CDR2: SGHRS, YFSETQ. The V and J ends lost 0 bases and 2 bases, in that order; junction bases with no gene match: 6.

The chain employs TRBV12-3 or TRBV12-4 and TRBJ2-2, with unresolved D. The V end lost 8 bases, the J end lost 9 bases, and 16 bases lay between the germline ends. The CDR3 is 13 residues long. This CDR3 is CASGVAHVRELFF. DNA of the CDR3: TGTGCCAGCGGAGTAGCCCATGTCCGGGAGCTGTTTTTT.

V gene TRBV25-1 combines with J gene TRBJ2-7; 9 nucleotides align to TRBD1. The V gene's germline CDR1 is MGHDK and CDR2 SYGVNS. The CDR3 is 14 residues long. Losses at the gene ends were 6 bases for V and 5 bases for J; bases not matched to a gene: 8. The CDR3 sequence: CASSRGTGTHEQYF. For the CDR3, the DNA is TGTGCCAGCAGCCGCGGGACAGGGACCCACGAGCAGTACTTC.

The chain couples TRBV27 to TRBJ2-7; D might be TRBD1 or TRBD2, each matching 5 bases. Trimming stripped 2 bases from V and 6 bases from J, with 14 bases between. CDR1 and CDR2 (germline): MNHEY, SMNVEV (reference sequence). The CDR3 consists of 14 residues. CDR3 coding DNA: TGTGCCAGCAGTTTAACCGGACTCCAGGGCGAGCAGTACTTC. Its translation: CASSLTGLQGEQYF.

At least ten counts were recorded for this clonotype. CDR3 nucleotide sequence: TGTGCCAGCAGTTTAGGGTCGGCCAGCCCCGGGGAGACCCAGTACTTC. Amino acids: CASSLGSASPGETQYF. This chain uses TRBV12-3 or TRBV12-4 with TRBJ2-5; D gene ambiguous. Trimming shortened V by 1 base and J by 5 bases, and 17 bases separated the two germline ends. There are 16 residues in the CDR3.

This clonotype was observed at least ten times. The rearrangement links TRBV20-1 to TRBJ1-3, with a possible D match to TRBD1 (6 bases). Trimming pared 5 bases from V and 1 base from J, leaving 9 bases between. In germline, CDR1 is DFQATT, CDR2 SNEGSKA (reference sequence). The CDR3 length is 13 residues. The CDR3 DNA is TGCAGTGCTCCTCAGGGGTCTGGAAACACCATATATTTT. It encodes CSAPQGSGNTIYF.

The rearrangement uses TRBV6-4 and TRBJ1-6, with 11 bases aligning to TRBD1. Looked up from germline, CDR1 is MRHNA and CDR2 is SNTAGT. V gave up 7 bases and J gave up 6 bases; unmatched junction bases: 11. CDR3 length: 17 residues. CDR3 in DNA: TGTGCCAGCACCAAGGACAGGGGGCTGGAATGTAATTCACCCCTCCACTTT. It specifies CASTKDRGLECNSPLHF.

The chain couples TRBV12-3 or TRBV12-4 to TRBJ1-2; D is possibly TRBD1 (5 bases). V lost 5 bases and J 6 bases, leaving 13 bases between the germline ends. The CDR3 runs to 13 residues. The chain's CDR3 is CASSLRQLHGYTF. As DNA, the CDR3 is TGTGCCAGCAGTCTACGACAGCTCCATGGCTACACCTTC.

This clonotype was seen ten or more times. CDR3 DNA: TGTGCCTGGAGAGAACAGGGGACGTACCATACGCAGTATTTT. This sequence encodes CAWREQGTYHTQYF. This chain joins TRBV30 and TRBJ2-3, with 7 bases matching TRBD1. V lost 3 bases, J lost 7 bases, and 10 bases stayed unmatched. The germline V gene encodes CDR1 GTSNPN and CDR2 SVGIG (reference sequence). This CDR3 is built from 14 residues.

This clonotype has more than one count but fewer than ten. The CDR3 DNA reads TGTGCCAGCAGCTTTACCCCAGGGACAGGCCCCGGGGAGCTGTTTTTT. This translates into CASSFTPGTGPGELFF. V usage is TRBV7-9 and J usage is TRBJ2-2; 8 bases align to TRBD1. This CDR3 region has 16 residues. In germline, CDR1 is SEHNR, CDR2 FQNEAQ (reference sequence). The trim removed 3 bases at V and 6 bases at J, leaving 9 bases unmatched.

This clonotype was observed a handful of times. This chain links TRBV7-9 with TRBJ2-1, with D unclear. The CDR3 sequence is 11 residues long. V gave up 8 bases and J gave up 9 bases, with 11 bases separating them. CDR1 and CDR2 (germline): SEHNR, FQNEAQ (reference sequence). The CDR3 reads CASRALTEQFF. The CDR3 DNA sequence: TGTGCCAGCCGGGCACTAACTGAGCAGTTCTTC.

This clonotype was detected ten times or more. This rearrangement joins TRBV5-1 to TRBJ2-1, with D perhaps matching TRBD1 or TRBD2 (5 bases each). Germline CDR1 and CDR2: SGHRS and YFSETQ. The length of the CDR3 is 14 residues. Trimming removed 0 bases from V and 6 bases from J, with 10 bases in between. The chain's CDR3 is CASSLGPGPNEQFF. The CDR3 DNA is TGCGCCAGCAGCTTGGGCCCGGGGCCCAATGAGCAGTTCTTC. The full variable domain, with the rest looked up from reference TRBV5-1 and TRBJ2-1, is KAGVTQTPRYLIKTRGQQVTLSCSPISGHRSVSWYQQTPGQGLQFLFEYFSETQRNKGNFPGRFSGRQFSNSRSEMNVSTLELGDSALYLCASSLGPGPNEQFFGPGTRLTVL.

The chain joins TRBV4-2 to TRBJ1-2, with 9 bases lining up with TRBD1. Germline CDR1 and CDR2: LGHNA and YNFKEQ. The J segment lost 4 bases and the V segment lost 5 bases, leaving 8 bases of the junction unmatched. The CDR3 is 15 residues long. CDR3 bases: TGTGCCAGCAGCTCGGCGGGACAGGGAACCTATGGCTACACCTTC. Protein: CASSSAGQGTYGYTF.

The CDR3 is CASSSLAGGETQYF. In DNA, the CDR3 is TGTGCCAGCAGTTCTCTAGCGGGGGGAGAGACCCAGTACTTC. V usage is TRBV7-6 and J usage is TRBJ2-5; the match to TRBD2 covers 11 bases. The J segment lost 4 bases and the V segment lost 6 bases, leaving 4 bases of the junction unmatched. Per germline, CDR1 SGHVS and CDR2 FNYEAQ. The CDR3 consists of 14 residues.

This sequence joins TRBV6-1 and TRBJ1-2, with TRBD1 as a possible D gene (5 bases). V was cut by 3 bases and J by 5 bases, with 13 bases left in between. The CDR3 is 14 amino acids. The germline gives CDR1 MNHNS, CDR2 SASEGT. DNA of the CDR3: TGTGCCAGCAGTGAGACGCAGGGACTATATGGCTACACCTTC. This codes for CASSETQGLYGYTF.

This clonotype was found a few times. The V gene is TRBV13, the J gene TRBJ1-4; a possible D gene is TRBD1 (5 bases). This CDR3 has 18 amino acids. Germline CDR1 reads PRHDT; CDR2 reads FYEKMQ (reference sequence). Trimming took 1 base from V and 0 from J, leaving 15 bases between them. CDR3: CASSLVAGTGATNEKLFF. CDR3 in DNA: TGTGCCAGCAGCTTAGTCGCGGGGACGGGAGCAACTAATGAAAAACTGTTTTTT.

This clonotype was picked up a small number of times. The CDR3 loop is CASGRGYPGETQYF. CDR3 DNA sequence: TGTGCCAGCGGGAGAGGGTACCCGGGGGAGACCCAGTACTTC. The V and J genes are TRBV2 and TRBJ2-5; maybe TRBD2 (5 bases). The length of the CDR3 is 14 residues. V was pared by 8 bases and J by 5 bases, with 18 bases between. In germline, CDR1 is SNHLY, CDR2 FYNNEI. Looking up the rest from reference TRBV2 and TRBJ2-5 gives the full variable domain: EPEVTQTPSHQVTQMGQEVILRCVPISNHLYFYWYRQILGQKVEFLVSFYNNEISEKSEIFDDQFSVERPDGSNFTLKIRSTKLEDSAMYFCASGRGYPGETQYFGPGTRLLVL.

The chain links TRBV12-3 or TRBV12-4 to TRBJ1-6; D is ambiguous. This CDR3 has 16 amino acids. V was trimmed by 7 bases and J by 0 bases, leaving 13 bases between them. The CDR3: CASKPTGSSYNSPLHF. The CDR3 region has the DNA TGTGCCAGCAAACCCACGGGGAGCTCCTATAATTCACCCCTCCACTTT.

This clonotype was counted a few times. The chain couples TRBV7-7 to TRBJ1-1; D is unclear. V lost 5 bases and J 3 bases, leaving 10 bases between the germline ends. CDR1 and CDR2 (germline): SSHAT, FNYEAQ (reference sequence). The CDR3 has 13 residues. The CDR3 DNA reads as TGTGCCAGCAGCCCGGCCTTTGACACTGAAGCTTTCTTT. Amino acid sequence: CASSPAFDTEAFF. The variable domain in full, with the rest retrieved from reference TRBV7-7 and TRBJ1-1, is GAGVSQSPRYKVTKRGQDVTLRCDPISSHATLYWYQQALGQGPEFLTYFNYEAQPDKSGLPSDRFSAERPEGSISTLTIQRTEQRDSAMYRCASSPAFDTEAFFGQGTRLTVV.

This chain connects TRBV5-1 to TRBJ2-7, with D possibly called TRBD1 or TRBD2 (6 bases each). Germline loops: CDR1 SGHRS, CDR2 YFSETQ. V was shortened by 4 bases and J by 0 bases, with 14 bases between the two germline ends. The CDR3 is 15 amino acids. CDR3 residues: CASSPGAFHSYEQYF. In DNA, the CDR3 is TGCGCCAGCAGCCCGGGGGCATTCCACTCCTACGAGCAGTACTTC.

Many counts were recorded for this clonotype. This chain joins TRBV18 and TRBJ2-3, with TRBD2 matching 7 bases. This CDR3 comprises 15 residues. Germline V gives CDR1 KGHSH, CDR2 LQKENI. Trimming at V came to 3 bases and at J to 6 bases, leaving 9 bases not matched to a gene. The CDR3 here is CASSPLSGTTDTQYF. The CDR3 DNA follows: TGTGCCAGCTCACCTCTCTCCGGGACTACCGATACGCAGTATTTT.

This clonotype was counted at least ten times. The chain uses TRBV5-1 and TRBJ2-2; no reliable D call. CDR3 length: 14 amino acids. Germline lookup yields CDR1 SGHRS and CDR2 YFSETQ. V lost 2 bases and J 0 bases, leaving 5 bases between the germline ends. The CDR3 is CASSLQSNTGELFF. CDR3 in DNA: TGCGCCAGCAGCTTACAGTCGAACACCGGGGAGCTGTTTTTT.

CDR3 coding DNA: TGTGCCAGCAGCTTGGACTGGCGGAACAATGAGCAGTTCTTC. This sequence encodes CASSLDWRNNEQFF. This rearrangement joins TRBV5-5 to TRBJ2-1; D unresolved. The CDR3 is 14 residues long. Deletions cut 0 bases from V and 5 bases from J, with 9 bases between. Germline CDR1 is SGHKS and CDR2 is YYEKEE (reference sequence). The variable domain in full, with the rest retrieved from reference TRBV5-5 and TRBJ2-1, is DAGVTQSPTHLIKTRGQQVTLRCSPISGHKSVSWYQQVLGQGPQFIFQYYEKEERGRGNFPDRFSARQFPNYSSELNVNALLLGDSALYLCASSLDWRNNEQFFGPGTRLTVL.